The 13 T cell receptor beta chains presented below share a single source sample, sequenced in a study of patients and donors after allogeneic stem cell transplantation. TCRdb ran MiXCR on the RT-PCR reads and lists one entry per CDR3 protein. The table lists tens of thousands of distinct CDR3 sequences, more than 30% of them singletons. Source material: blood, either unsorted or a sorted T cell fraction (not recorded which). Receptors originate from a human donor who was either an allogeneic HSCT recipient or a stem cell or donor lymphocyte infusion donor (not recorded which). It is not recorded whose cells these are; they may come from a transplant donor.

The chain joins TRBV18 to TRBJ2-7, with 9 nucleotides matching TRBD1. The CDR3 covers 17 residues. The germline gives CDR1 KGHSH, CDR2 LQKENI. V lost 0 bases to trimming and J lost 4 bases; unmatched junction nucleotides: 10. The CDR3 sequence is CASSPPLLGQGFYEQYF. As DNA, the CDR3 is TGTGCCAGCTCACCACCTCTATTGGGACAGGGATTTTACGAGCAGTACTTC.

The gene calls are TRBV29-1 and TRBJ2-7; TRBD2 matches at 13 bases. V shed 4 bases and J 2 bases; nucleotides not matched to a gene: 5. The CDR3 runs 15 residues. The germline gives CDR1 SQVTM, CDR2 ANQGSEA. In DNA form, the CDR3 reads TGCAGCGTTGGAGGGACTAGCGGGAACACCTACGAGCAGTACTTC. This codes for CSVGGTSGNTYEQYF.

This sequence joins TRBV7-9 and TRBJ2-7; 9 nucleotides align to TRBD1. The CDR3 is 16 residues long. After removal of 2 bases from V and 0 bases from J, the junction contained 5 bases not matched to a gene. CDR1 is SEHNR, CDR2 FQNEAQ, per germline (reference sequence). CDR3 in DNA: TGTGCCAGCAGCTTACGCGGGGGACAGGGCTCCTACGAGCAGTACTTC. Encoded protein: CASSLRGGQGSYEQYF.

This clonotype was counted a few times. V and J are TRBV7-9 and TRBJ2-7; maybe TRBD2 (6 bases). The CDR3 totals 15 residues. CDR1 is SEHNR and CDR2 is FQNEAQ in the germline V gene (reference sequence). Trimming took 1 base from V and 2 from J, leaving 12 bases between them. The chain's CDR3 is CASSLVRTTAYEQYF. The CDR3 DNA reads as TGTGCCAGCAGCTTAGTCCGGACTACCGCCTACGAGCAGTACTTC.

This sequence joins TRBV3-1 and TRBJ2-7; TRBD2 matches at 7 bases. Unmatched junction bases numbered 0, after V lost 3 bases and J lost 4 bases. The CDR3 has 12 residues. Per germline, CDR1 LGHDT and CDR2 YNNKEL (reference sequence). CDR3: CASSQREYEQYF. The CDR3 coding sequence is TGTGCCAGCAGCCAGCGGGAGTACGAGCAGTACTTC.

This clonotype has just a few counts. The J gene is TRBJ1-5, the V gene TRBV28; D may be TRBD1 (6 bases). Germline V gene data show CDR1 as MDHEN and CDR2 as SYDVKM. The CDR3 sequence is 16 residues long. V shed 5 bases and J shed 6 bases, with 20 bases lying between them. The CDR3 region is CASSQSLTGPIQPQHF. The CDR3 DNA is TGTGCCAGCAGTCAATCACTGACAGGCCCTATTCAGCCCCAGCATTTT.

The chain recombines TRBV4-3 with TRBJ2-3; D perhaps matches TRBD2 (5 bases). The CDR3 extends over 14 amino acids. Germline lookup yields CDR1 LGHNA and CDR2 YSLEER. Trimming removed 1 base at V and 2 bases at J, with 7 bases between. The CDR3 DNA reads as TGCGCCAGCAGCCAAGGAGGGTTCACAGATACGCAGTATTTT. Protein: CASSQGGFTDTQYF.

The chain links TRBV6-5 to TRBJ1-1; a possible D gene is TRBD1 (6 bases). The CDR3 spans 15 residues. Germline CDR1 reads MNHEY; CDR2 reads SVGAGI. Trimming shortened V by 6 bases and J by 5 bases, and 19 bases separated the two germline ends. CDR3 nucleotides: TGTGCCAGCAGAGGCGGGGGCGTCCCAGGGACTGAAGCTTTCTTT. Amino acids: CASRGGGVPGTEAFF.

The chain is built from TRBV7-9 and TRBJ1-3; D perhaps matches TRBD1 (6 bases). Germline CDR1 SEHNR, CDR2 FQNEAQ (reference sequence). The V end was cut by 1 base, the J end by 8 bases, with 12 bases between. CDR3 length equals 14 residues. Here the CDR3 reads CASSLVGGAYTIYF. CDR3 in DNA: TGTGCCAGCAGCTTAGTGGGGGGCGCATACACCATATATTTT.

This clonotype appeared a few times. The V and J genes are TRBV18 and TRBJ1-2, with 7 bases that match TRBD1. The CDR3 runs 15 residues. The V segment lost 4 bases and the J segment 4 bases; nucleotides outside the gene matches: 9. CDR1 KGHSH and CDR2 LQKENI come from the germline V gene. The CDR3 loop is CASSLPEGQLYGYTF. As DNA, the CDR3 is TGTGCCAGCTCACTACCGGAGGGACAGCTCTATGGCTACACCTTC.

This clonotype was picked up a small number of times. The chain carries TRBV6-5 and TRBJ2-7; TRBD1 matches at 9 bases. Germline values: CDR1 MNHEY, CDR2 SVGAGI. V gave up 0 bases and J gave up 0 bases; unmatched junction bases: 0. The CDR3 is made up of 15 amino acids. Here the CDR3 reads CASSYSDRGSYEQYF. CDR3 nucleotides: TGTGCCAGCAGTTACTCGGACAGGGGCTCCTACGAGCAGTACTTC.

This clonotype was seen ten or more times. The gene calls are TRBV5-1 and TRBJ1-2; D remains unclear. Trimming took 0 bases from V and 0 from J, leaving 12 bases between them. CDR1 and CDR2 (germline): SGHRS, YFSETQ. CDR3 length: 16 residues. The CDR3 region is CASSLDLRRPNYGYTF. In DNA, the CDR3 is TGCGCCAGCAGCTTGGACCTCCGCAGACCTAACTATGGCTACACCTTC.

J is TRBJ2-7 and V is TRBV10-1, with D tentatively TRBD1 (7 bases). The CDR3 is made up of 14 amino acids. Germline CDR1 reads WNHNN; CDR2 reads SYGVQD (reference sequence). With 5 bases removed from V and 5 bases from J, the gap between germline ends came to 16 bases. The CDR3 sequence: CASSRYRGGNEQYF. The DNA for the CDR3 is TGCGCCAGCAGTCGATACAGGGGAGGAAACGAGCAGTACTTC.